The T cell receptor (beta chain) under discussion was sequenced for a study of blood T cell repertoires in COVID-19. Study details: Acute-phase and convalescent COVID-19 samples originated in the United States, Italy and Spain. PBMCs, B-cell-depleted T cells, or T cells provided the cDNA or gDNA that made up the material.

In the source study's methods: Estimation of nucleated cell counts was performed using reference gene primer amplification. Using immunoSEQ multiplex PCR, the repertoire was profiled, and TCRdb retains in-frame clones only, with some absent. The DNA gave D and trimming, while V, J and clone size come from that table. The table lists about 100,000 clones, around 90% of them singletons, with around 5.7% in the top ten. Germline lookup yields CDR1 LGHNA and CDR2 YNFKEQ. Between the trimmed V and J ends, which lost 8 bases and 7 bases, there was a span of 18 bases. This CDR3 is built from 15 residues. The chain employs TRBV4-2 and TRBJ1-6, with D uncertain. Sequencing was carried out using peripheral blood. This TCR came from a man between 65 and 85 years old with acute or convalescent COVID-19. CDR3 sequence: CASGRDLDGNSPLHF. In DNA form, the CDR3 reads TGTGCCAGCGGGAGAGACTTGGATGGGAATTCACCCCTCCACTTT.